The clone carrying this T cell receptor (beta chain) was detected only once. Its antigen is unknown. This sample was included in a study of vaccination effects on CD4 cells after COVID-19. Prior to sequencing, the ViraFEST assay stimulated PBMC with viral peptide pools, which expanded the antigen-specific CD4+ T cells. With more than nine days of culture completed, CD4+ T cells were isolated. Between March and December 2020, the person had a SARS-CoV-2 infection that PCR confirmed. PBMC were cultured at around 1.9 million per well with approximately 10 IU/ml IL-2 and 8 to 10 ug/ml peptides. Produced via immunoSEQ multiplex PCR; TCRdb's table is partial and in-frame only. The sample has tens of thousands of clones, more than 75% seen once. The clonotype was recovered from a human donor who had a prior SARS-CoV-2 infection. Here the sequenced sample was CD4+ T cells from PBMCs cultured with HIV peptides, taken before COVID-19 vaccination. Subset in this sample: HIV-1 Nef peptide pool negative control/reference culture.

CDR3 nucleotides: TGTGCCAGCAGCCGACCCGAACTGGGTTCCTACGAGCAGTACTTC. This gives the protein CASSRPELGSYEQYF. V gene TRBV6-6 combines with J gene TRBJ2-7; no reliable D call. Germline CDR1 MNHNY, CDR2 SVGAGI (reference sequence). There are 15 residues in the CDR3. V lost 6 bases and J lost 1, with 16 bases in between.